Listed here is a single T cell receptor (beta chain). Profiling relied on immunoSEQ multiplex PCR, and the TCRdb table lists in-frame clones only, not all of them. The table shows about 59,000 clones, with 95% to 98% occurring only once. The sample belongs to a study of technical replicates of blood from several donors. Trimming pared 3 bases from V and 0 bases from J, leaving 10 bases between. Germline V gene lookup returns CDR1 MDHEN and CDR2 SYDVKM. The CDR3 runs to 15 residues. The rearrangement joins TRBV28 to TRBJ2-3; D is undetermined. This clonotype originated in a human donor in good health. Input material: T cells isolated from PBMCs. The CDR3 nucleotides are TGTGCCAGCAGTTTGGTGACAACTAGCACAGATACGCAGTATTTT. This codes for CASSLVTTSTDTQYF.